The 25 T cell receptor beta chains given below trace back to one sample, sequenced in a study of cytomegalovirus exposure and HLA in healthy donors. PCR was performed using 60 Vbeta and 13 Jbeta primers. TCRdb's table, derived via immunoSEQ multiplex PCR, lists solely in-frame clones and lacks some. Of 150,000 to 250,000 clones in the sample, roughly 79% were seen once. The sequencing input was PBMCs. The receptors here all came from a man aged 25 to 40 in good health and CMV-seronegative.

The rearrangement joins TRBV2 to TRBJ2-1, with a possible D match to TRBD2 (5 bases). The germline V gene has CDR1 SNHLY and CDR2 FYNNEI. The V gene lost 1 base and the J gene lost 10 bases, with 17 bases spanning the gap. The CDR3 sequence is 15 residues long. The CDR3 coding sequence is TGTGCCAGCAGTGAAGTTGGAGGCCCGGATGGAGAGCAGTTCTTC. Protein: CASSEVGGPDGEQFF.

The rearrangement uses TRBV5-1 and TRBJ2-7, with 8 bases fitting TRBD2. CDR1 SGHRS and CDR2 YFSETQ come from the germline V gene. This CDR3 comprises 17 residues. The junction had 18 bases not matched to a gene; V was cut back by 3 bases and J by 7 bases. The CDR3 spells CASSSYLAGGLRREQYF. The CDR3 DNA follows: TGCGCCAGCAGCTCCTACCTTGCGGGAGGACTACGTCGTGAGCAGTACTTC.

In its sample, this clone was seen once. This chain links TRBV19 with TRBJ1-1; D is uncertain. The germline V gene has CDR1 LNHDA and CDR2 SQIVND (reference sequence). The CDR3 loop spans 14 amino acids. V was trimmed by 8 bases and J by 0 bases, leaving 13 bases between them. The CDR3 region has the DNA TGTGCCAGTGCGCTCGCAACCCTGAACACTGAAGCTTTCTTT. This codes for CASALATLNTEAFF. Supplemented by reference TRBV19 and TRBJ1-1, the full variable domain reads DGGITQSPKYLFRKEGQNVTLSCEQNLNHDAMYWYRQDPGQGLRLIYYSQIVNDFQKGDIAEGYSVSREKKESFPLTVTSAQKNPTAFYLCASALATLNTEAFFGQGTRLTVV.

The chain carries TRBV4-1 and TRBJ1-1, with D possibly TRBD1 on 5 matching bases. This CDR3 contains 18 residues. V gave up 3 bases and J gave up 4 bases, with 24 bases separating them. CDR1 and CDR2 (germline): MGHRA, YSYEKL. Here the CDR3 DNA reads TGCGCCAGCAGCCAGAGCTCCCGGACAAGGACCCTCTTCACTGAAGCTTTCTTT. Translation gives CASSQSSRTRTLFTEAFF.

The J gene is TRBJ1-2, the V gene TRBV4-1, with no clear D. The V end lost 4 bases, the J end lost 0 bases, and 12 bases lay between the germline ends. Germline CDR1 and CDR2: MGHRA and YSYEKL. The CDR3 loop spans 15 amino acids. The CDR3 reads CASSPGEEANYGYTF. The CDR3, as DNA: TGCGCCAGCAGCCCCGGGGAAGAAGCTAACTATGGCTACACCTTC.

With regard to this clone: Other nucleotide sequences from this sample produce the same CDR3. The gene calls are TRBV6-1 and TRBJ1-2; 9 bases align to TRBD1. The germline CDR1 and CDR2 sequences are MNHNS and SASEGT. The length of the CDR3 is 15 residues. J was trimmed by 5 bases and V by 6 bases; bases with no gene match: 10. DNA of the CDR3: TGTGCCAGCAGCTTTATGGACAGGGGAGGGTATGGCTACACCTTC. Amino acid sequence: CASSFMDRGGYGYTF.

CDR3: CASSKGDRIPRQYF. CDR3 nucleotide sequence: TGTGCCAGCAGCAAAGGGGACAGGATACCTCGGCAGTACTTC. The chain couples TRBV27 to TRBJ2-7; 8 nucleotides line up with TRBD1. The CDR3 covers 14 residues. J lost 9 bases, V lost 6 bases, and 13 bases had no gene match. The germline V gene has CDR1 MNHEY and CDR2 SMNVEV (reference sequence).

The chain is built from TRBV6-6 and TRBJ2-5, with D perhaps TRBD1 (6 bases). CDR3 size: 13 residues. Trimming pared 8 bases from V and 3 bases from J, leaving 13 bases between. Germline loops: CDR1 MNHNY, CDR2 SVGAGI (reference sequence). This CDR3 reads CASVSRGEETQYF. The CDR3 DNA is TGTGCCAGCGTCTCCAGGGGAGAAGAGACCCAGTACTTC.

V usage is TRBV11-2 and J usage is TRBJ2-3, with 10 bases fitting TRBD2. The germline gives CDR1 SGHAT, CDR2 FQNNGV. CDR3 length: 18 residues. Trimming cost V 2 bases and J 0 bases; bases outside gene matches: 8. Here the CDR3 reads CASSLPAGGRTSTDTQYF. For the CDR3, the DNA is TGTGCCAGCAGCTTACCAGCGGGAGGGAGAACTAGCACAGATACGCAGTATTTT.

The V call is TRBV4-2, the J call TRBJ1-5, with D tentatively TRBD1 (6 bases). CDR3 length: 20 residues. Germline loops: CDR1 LGHNA, CDR2 YNFKEQ. The germline V and J ends were trimmed by 0 bases and 2 bases, with 23 bases remaining between them. The CDR3 spells CASSQDVWAGAATGNQPQHF. In nucleotides, the CDR3 is TGTGCCAGCAGCCAAGATGTTTGGGCAGGGGCAGCAACGGGCAATCAGCCCCAGCATTTT.

Only a few counts were recorded for this clone. The chain recombines TRBV7-6 with TRBJ2-3; possibly TRBD1 for D (6 bases). This CDR3 has 16 residues. Germline lookup yields CDR1 SGHVS and CDR2 FNYEAQ. The V end was cut by 5 bases, the J end by 5 bases, with 20 bases between. CDR3 residues: CASSRPRALGGDTQYF. The CDR3 DNA reads as TGTGCCAGCAGCCGACCCCGAGCACTAGGGGGAGATACGCAGTATTTT.

CDR3 sequence: CASSGQPNTEAFF. As DNA, the CDR3 is TGTGCCAGCAGCGGACAGCCTAACACTGAAGCTTTCTTT. This chain uses TRBV9 with TRBJ1-1; D is perhaps TRBD1 (5 bases). CDR3 length: 13 amino acids. V lost 3 bases to trimming and J lost 2 bases, with 8 bases between them. Germline CDR1 SGDLS, CDR2 YYNGEE.

This clone showed up just a few times. The chain carries TRBV2 and TRBJ1-3; D not certain. The germline V gene has CDR1 SNHLY and CDR2 FYNNEI. The CDR3 is 14 amino acids. Trimming took 2 bases from V and 0 from J, leaving 5 bases between them. The CDR3 coding sequence is TGTGCCAGCAGTGAAACAGCCTCTGGAAACACCATATATTTT. Translating gives CASSETASGNTIYF.

This clone was recorded only once. This chain joins TRBV19 and TRBJ2-3, with 10 bases matching TRBD2. This CDR3 comprises 14 residues. The J segment lost 4 bases and the V segment lost 5 bases, leaving 3 bases of the junction unmatched. Germline assignment: CDR1 LNHDA and CDR2 SQIVND (reference sequence). The DNA of the CDR3 is TGTGCCAGTAGTCTCGGGACTAGCGCAGATACGCAGTATTTT. The encoded protein is CASSLGTSADTQYF.

The CDR3 nucleotides are TGTGCCAGCAGTGCCGGCGGAGACGCCACAGATACGCAGTATTTT. It codes for CASSAGGDATDTQYF. V gene TRBV2 combines with J gene TRBJ2-3; D unresolved. CDR3 size: 15 residues. V lost 4 bases and J 2 bases, leaving 13 bases between the germline ends. Germline CDR1 is SNHLY and CDR2 is FYNNEI.

This clone came up once. This sequence joins TRBV6-5 and TRBJ1-1; D call uncertain. Germline assignment: CDR1 MNHEY and CDR2 SVGAGI. Trimming left V 0 bases short and J 6 bases short, with 8 bases between. The CDR3 contains 13 residues. For the CDR3, the DNA is TGTGCCAGCAGTTACTCGACTGCGGCTGAAGCTTTCTTT. Translated: CASSYSTAAEAFF.

This clone appeared once. The rearrangement links TRBV10-3 to TRBJ2-2; 16 bases line up with TRBD2. After removal of 6 bases from V and 9 bases from J, the junction contained 13 bases not matched to a gene. Germline V gives CDR1 ENHRY, CDR2 SYGVKD. This CDR3 has 18 amino acids. CDR3 DNA: TGTGCCATCAGCCACTTTACCGGGACTAGCGGGAGGGGACGGGAGCTGTTTTTT. Translated: CAISHFTGTSGRGRELFF.

The V and J genes are TRBV19 and TRBJ1-1; 7 positions agree with TRBD1. The CDR3 sequence is 14 residues long. Per germline, CDR1 LNHDA and CDR2 SQIVND (reference sequence). V lost 7 bases, J lost 6 bases, and 11 bases stayed unmatched. The CDR3 nucleotides read TGTGCCAGTACCTACAGGGGAAAGGGGTCTGAAGCTTTCTTT. Translated: CASTYRGKGSEAFF.

This clone was detected only a few times. The chain links TRBV10-3 to TRBJ2-6; TRBD1 aligns across 7 bases. The CDR3 contains 16 residues. CDR1 and CDR2 from the germline V gene are ENHRY and SYGVKD. Losses at the gene ends were 6 bases for V and 3 bases for J; bases not matched to a gene: 8. Here the CDR3 DNA reads TGTGCCATCAGACCCCTTACAGGGGATGGGGCCAACGTCCTGACTTTC. Translation gives CAIRPLTGDGANVLTF.

V and J are TRBV5-4 and TRBJ2-7; the match to TRBD1 covers 10 bases. The CDR3 contains 15 residues. V gave up 4 bases and J gave up 3 bases; unmatched junction bases: 7. Germline CDR1 is SGHNT and CDR2 is YYREEE (reference sequence). CDR3 loop: CASSLPDRGVYEQYF. CDR3 bases: TGTGCCAGCAGCCTTCCGGACAGGGGGGTCTACGAGCAGTACTTC. Full variable domain (rest looked up from reference TRBV5-4 and TRBJ2-7): ETGVTQSPTHLIKTRGQQVTLRCSSQSGHNTVSWYQQALGQGPQFIFQYYREEENGRGNFPPRFSGLQFPNYSSELNVNALELDDSALYLCASSLPDRGVYEQYFGPGTRLTVT.

The chain links TRBV27 to TRBJ1-1, with TRBD1 as a possible D gene (6 bases). Between the trimmed V and J ends, which lost 3 bases and 3 bases, there was a span of 17 bases. Germline V gives CDR1 MNHEY, CDR2 SMNVEV (reference sequence). CDR3 size: 16 residues. This CDR3 is CASSFSRTAIYTEAFF. Written as DNA, the CDR3 is TGTGCCAGCAGTTTCTCAAGGACAGCTATTTACACTGAAGCTTTCTTT.

The chain has TRBV23-1 and TRBJ2-1; possible D gene TRBD1, 5 bases. TRBV23-1 is an ORF for which the function is uncertain. This CDR3 spans 15 amino acids. V was shortened by 0 bases and J by 10 bases, with 16 bases between the two germline ends. The CDR3 is CASSQSQGREEEQFF. The CDR3 nucleotides are TGCGCCAGCAGTCAATCGCAGGGCCGAGAGGAGGAGCAGTTCTTC.

The chain employs TRBV27 and TRBJ2-7; 12 bases map to TRBD2. CDR1 is MNHEY, CDR2 SMNVEV, per germline (reference sequence). This CDR3 is 15 amino acids long. V trimming: 7 bases; J trimming: 2 bases; junction bases outside the gene matches: 6. Here the CDR3 DNA reads TGTGCCAGCACCTCTAGGACTAGCGGGACCTACGAGCAGTACTTC. Translating it yields CASTSRTSGTYEQYF.

The genes are TRBV28 and TRBJ2-3; possible D gene TRBD2, 5 bases. There are 15 residues in the CDR3. The germline V gene has CDR1 MDHEN and CDR2 SYDVKM. V was pared by 4 bases and J by 1 base, with 12 bases between. The CDR3 DNA reads TGTGCCAGCAGTTCCCCGGCGGGTCGCACAGATACGCAGTATTTT. This codes for CASSSPAGRTDTQYF.

The V and J genes are TRBV28 and TRBJ2-1; D perhaps matches TRBD2 (6 bases). This CDR3 spans 18 amino acids. Germline loops: CDR1 MDHEN, CDR2 SYDVKM. Trimming pared 3 bases from V and 5 bases from J, leaving 23 bases between. Here the CDR3 reads CASSFGGRKGRDDNEQFF. The CDR3 nucleotides read TGTGCCAGCAGTTTTGGGGGGAGGAAGGGGCGGGACGACAATGAGCAGTTCTTC. Combining the CDR3 with reference TRBV28 and TRBJ2-1 gives the whole variable domain DVKVTQSSRYLVKRTGEKVFLECVQDMDHENMFWYRQDPGLGLRLIYFSYDVKMKEKGDIPEGYSVSREKKERFSLILESASTNQTSMYLCASSFGGRKGRDDNEQFFGPGTRLTVL.